This passage covers 10 T cell receptor beta chains from one sample sequenced in a study of graft-versus-host responses after intestinal transplantation. The assay was immunoSEQ multiplex PCR, and TCRdb's table has in-frame clones only and misses some. The data contain 12,000 to 15,000 clones, 30% to 35% of them seen just once; the ten biggest clones take up under 7.5%. The sample in question was alloreactive CD4+ T cells from a mixed lymphocyte reaction culture, obtained before intestinal transplant. Subset given: CFSE-low proliferating T cells sorted from roughly six-day pre-transplant mixed lymphocyte reaction (GvH or HvG direction). All receptors come from a human patient who received an intestinal transplant.

The chain links TRBV4-2 to TRBJ2-3, with D perhaps matching TRBD1 or TRBD2 (5 bases each). This CDR3 has 15 amino acids. Germline values: CDR1 LGHNA, CDR2 YNFKEQ. The V end lost 1 base, the J end lost 3 bases, and 11 bases lay between the germline ends. The CDR3 sequence: CASSQGGSTTDTQYF. CDR3 DNA: TGTGCCAGCAGCCAAGGGGGGTCTACGACAGATACGCAGTATTTT.

J is TRBJ2-2 and V is TRBV2; the match to TRBD2 covers 12 bases. Trimming removed 8 bases from V and 5 bases from J; junction bases left unmatched: 6. CDR3 length: 15 residues. Per the germline V gene, CDR1 is SNHLY and CDR2 is FYNNEI. The CDR3: CASARLAGATGELFF. In nucleotides, the CDR3 is TGTGCCAGCGCCCGACTAGCGGGAGCAACCGGGGAGCTGTTTTTT.

The rearrangement links TRBV7-9 to TRBJ1-1; D call uncertain. This CDR3 has 11 amino acids. Trimming stripped 4 bases from V and 7 bases from J, with 7 bases between. Germline CDR1 is SEHNR and CDR2 is FQNEAQ (reference sequence). The DNA for the CDR3 is TGTGCCAGCAGCTGGACTGGTGAAGCTTTCTTT. Translation: CASSWTGEAFF. Using reference TRBV7-9 and TRBJ1-1 for the parts outside the CDR3, the full variable domain is DTGVSQNPRHKITKRGQNVTFRCDPISEHNRLYWYRQTLGQGPEFLTYFQNEAQLEKSRLLSDRFSAERPKGSFSTLEIQRTEQGDSAMYLCASSWTGEAFFGQGTRLTVV.

The chain joins TRBV9 to TRBJ2-2; TRBD2 matches 8 bases. The CDR3 sequence is 15 residues long. The V and J ends lost 1 base and 2 bases, in that order; junction bases with no gene match: 1. CDR1 and CDR2 from the germline V gene are SGDLS and YYNGEE. The CDR3 nucleotides read TGTGCCAGCAGCGTAATAGCGGGAAACACCGGGGAGCTGTTTTTT. As protein: CASSVIAGNTGELFF. Filled out from reference TRBV9 and TRBJ2-2, the complete variable domain reads DSGVTQTPKHLITATGQRVTLRCSPRSGDLSVYWYQQSLDQGLQFLIQYYNGEERAKGNILERFSAQQFPDLHSELNLSSLELGDSALYFCASSVIAGNTGELFFGEGSRLTVL.

The V and J genes are TRBV18 and TRBJ2-5; D is possibly TRBD1 (5 bases). V was clipped by 4 bases and J by 0 bases, with 6 bases between them. Germline CDR1 KGHSH, CDR2 LQKENI. CDR3 length: 13 residues. CDR3 in amino acids: CASSRQYQETQYF. The CDR3 region has the DNA TGTGCCAGCTCACGACAGTACCAAGAGACCCAGTACTTC.

With regard to this clone: This likely traces to a read error, being one base from a far larger clone. The sample holds other DNA sequences that translate to the same CDR3. The genes are TRBV6-1 and TRBJ2-7, with D uncertain. This CDR3 contains 12 residues. Germline V gene data show CDR1 as MNHNS and CDR2 as SASEGT. The CDR3 bases are TGTGCTAGCAGAGGCAGCTCCTACGAGCAGTACTTC. This translates into CASRGSSYEQYF.

V is TRBV5-3 and J is TRBJ2-7; D may be TRBD2 (6 bases). TRBV5-3 is an ORF for which the function is uncertain. V was pared by 8 bases and J by 9 bases, with 21 bases between. The CDR3 sequence is 13 residues long. The CDR3 here is CASSSTGEIGQYF. The CDR3 region has the DNA TGTGCCAGCAGTTCAACGGGGGAAATCGGGCAGTACTTC.

The V gene is TRBV5-1, the J gene TRBJ2-7, with D unclear. V lost 1 base, J lost 0 bases, and 14 bases lay in between. The V gene's germline CDR1 is SGHRS and CDR2 YFSETQ. The CDR3 totals 16 residues. The DNA for the CDR3 is TGCGCCAGCAGCTTGTCAAGCGTGAGGTACTCCTACGAGCAGTACTTC. Protein product: CASSLSSVRYSYEQYF.

The rearrangement links TRBV6-6 to TRBJ1-2; D is unresolved. Germline CDR1 MNHNY, CDR2 SVGAGI (reference sequence). Trimming stripped 6 bases from V and 7 bases from J, with 15 bases between. This CDR3 has 13 residues. CDR3 in DNA: TGTGCCAGCAGCTCTGGGCCGGCTCTTGGCTACACCTTC. This encodes CASSSGPALGYTF.

The J gene is TRBJ2-7, the V gene TRBV6-5, with 15 positions matching TRBD2. The germline V gene encodes CDR1 MNHEY and CDR2 SVGAGI. Losses at the gene ends were 7 bases for V and 11 bases for J; bases not matched to a gene: 6. The CDR3 has 13 residues. The CDR3 DNA reads as TGTGCCAGCAAGAGGACTAGCGGGAGGGCGGAGTACTTC. Translating it yields CASKRTSGRAEYF.